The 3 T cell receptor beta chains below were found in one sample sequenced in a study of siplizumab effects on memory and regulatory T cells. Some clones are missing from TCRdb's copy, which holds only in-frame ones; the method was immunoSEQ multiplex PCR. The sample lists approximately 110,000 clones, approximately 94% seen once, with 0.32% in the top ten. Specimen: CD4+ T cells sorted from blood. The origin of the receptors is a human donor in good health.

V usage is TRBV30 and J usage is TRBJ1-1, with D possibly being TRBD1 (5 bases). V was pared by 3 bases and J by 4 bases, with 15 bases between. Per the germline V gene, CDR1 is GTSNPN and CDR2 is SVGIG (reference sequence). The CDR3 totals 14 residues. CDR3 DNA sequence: TGTGCCTGGAGCCTTGGGACCTCTGGCACTGAAGCTTTCTTT. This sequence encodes CAWSLGTSGTEAFF.

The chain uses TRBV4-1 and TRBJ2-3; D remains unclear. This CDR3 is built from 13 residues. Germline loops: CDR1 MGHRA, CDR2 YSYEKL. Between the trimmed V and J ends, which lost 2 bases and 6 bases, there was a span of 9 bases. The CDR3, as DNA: TGCGCCAGCAGCCAACAGTATGGGGATACGCAGTATTTT. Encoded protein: CASSQQYGDTQYF.

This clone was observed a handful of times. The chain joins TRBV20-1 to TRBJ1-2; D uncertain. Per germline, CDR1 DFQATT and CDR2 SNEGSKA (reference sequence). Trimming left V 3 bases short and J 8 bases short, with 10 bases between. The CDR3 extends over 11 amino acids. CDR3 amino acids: CSASVAAGYTF. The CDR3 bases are TGCAGTGCTAGTGTCGCCGCGGGCTACACCTTC.